This entry lists 32 T cell receptor beta chains sequenced from one sample in a study of cytomegalovirus exposure and HLA in healthy donors. The PCR contained 60 Vbeta and 13 Jbeta primers. The data were produced by immunoSEQ multiplex PCR, yet TCRdb's version contains in-frame clones alone and is incomplete. The sample has around 110,000 clones; roughly 80% are singletons. The material sequenced was PBMCs. The source of these receptors is a man aged 40-49 years in good health and CMV-seronegative.

V is TRBV6-6 and J is TRBJ1-1; D may be TRBD1 (6 bases). This CDR3 comprises 15 residues. Trimming took 6 bases from V and 2 from J, leaving 16 bases between them. The germline V gene has CDR1 MNHNY and CDR2 SVGAGI (reference sequence). CDR3 protein: CASRSSGTRNTEAFF. In nucleotides, the CDR3 is TGTGCCAGCAGGTCCTCCGGGACACGAAACACTGAAGCTTTCTTT.

The chain has TRBV5-6 and TRBJ2-7, with 8 bases fitting TRBD1. This CDR3 region has 15 residues. Germline values: CDR1 SGHDT, CDR2 YYEEEE. V was clipped by 4 bases and J by 4 bases; unmatched bases: 10. The CDR3 DNA sequence: TGTGCCAGCAGCGCGAGGTCCAGGGGGCAATACGAGCAGTACTTC. It codes for CASSARSRGQYEQYF.

This sequence joins TRBV5-1 and TRBJ1-1; 7 bases match TRBD1. This CDR3 is built from 14 residues. The V gene's germline CDR1 is SGHRS and CDR2 YFSETQ. The V gene end was trimmed by 0 bases and the J gene end by 3 bases; junction bases not matched to a gene: 2. As DNA, the CDR3 is TGCGCCAGCAGCTTGGGCAGGGGGGACACTGAAGCTTTCTTT. This codes for CASSLGRGDTEAFF.

The chain uses TRBV29-1 and TRBJ2-3; tentatively, D is TRBD2 (7 bases). The V end lost 6 bases, the J end lost 1 base, and 20 bases lay between the germline ends. The CDR3 has 16 residues. Per germline, CDR1 SQVTM and CDR2 ANQGSEA. DNA for the CDR3: TGCAGCGTCCGGGGGCGTCAACGGGGGGGCACAGATACGCAGTATTTT. The encoded protein is CSVRGRQRGGTDTQYF.

This clone was picked up a small number of times. This chain connects TRBV6-6 to TRBJ2-3; no clear D gene. Germline CDR1 and CDR2: MNHNY and SVGAGI (reference sequence). This CDR3 has 15 residues. Trimming took off 2 bases at V and 4 bases at J, with 13 bases between the two ends. CDR3 in DNA: TGTGCCAGCAGTTACCTACAAACTACTGCAGATACGCAGTATTTT. This translates into CASSYLQTTADTQYF.

V gene TRBV6-5 combines with J gene TRBJ1-1, with 7 bases that match TRBD1. V shed 6 bases and J 5 bases; nucleotides not matched to a gene: 9. CDR3 length equals 14 residues. The germline V gene has CDR1 MNHEY and CDR2 SVGAGI. The CDR3 DNA reads as TGTGCCAGCAGCCCCCTTGACAGGGCAACTGAAGCTTTCTTT. Translating it yields CASSPLDRATEAFF.

The chain recombines TRBV7-9 with TRBJ2-7; D possibly corresponds to TRBD1 (6 bases). Germline CDR1 is SEHNR and CDR2 is FQNEAQ (reference sequence). The CDR3 spans 12 residues. The V end was cut by 5 bases, the J end by 4 bases, with 9 bases between. The CDR3 DNA follows: TGTGCCAGCAGCCCGACAGGATACGAGCAGTACTTC. Encoded protein: CASSPTGYEQYF.

CDR3 region: CASSLGQGETYEQYF. CDR3 DNA: TGTGCCAGCAGCCTGGGACAGGGCGAAACCTACGAGCAGTACTTC. The chain is built from TRBV5-4 and TRBJ2-7, with 9 bases lining up with TRBD1. V shed 4 bases, J shed 2 bases, and the junction held 7 bases outside the gene matches. CDR3 length equals 15 residues. CDR1 SGHNT and CDR2 YYREEE come from the germline V gene (reference sequence).

This clone was observed a handful of times. The gene calls are TRBV7-3 and TRBJ1-1, with 7 bases matching TRBD1. The CDR3 covers 13 residues. V trimming: 4 bases; J trimming: 8 bases; junction bases outside the gene matches: 7. Germline lookup yields CDR1 SGHTA and CDR2 FQGTGA. The CDR3 loop reads CASSSQSDREAFF. CDR3 nucleotides: TGTGCCAGCAGCTCCCAATCGGACAGGGAAGCTTTCTTT.

This clone was seen more than once but under ten times. The chain is built from TRBV13 and TRBJ1-6; a weak D match, TRBD1 (6 bases). CDR3 length: 15 amino acids. The germline V gene encodes CDR1 PRHDT and CDR2 FYEKMQ (reference sequence). Trimming cost V 6 bases and J 6 bases, with 15 bases left between them. For the CDR3, the DNA is TGTGCCAGCAGATTCGACACAGGGATTAATTCACCCCTCCACTTT. Translation: CASRFDTGINSPLHF.

The rearrangement uses TRBV2 and TRBJ1-5; 9 bases align to TRBD1. Germline loops: CDR1 SNHLY, CDR2 FYNNEI. The CDR3 has 15 amino acids. With V trimmed by 4 bases and J by 1 base, 2 bases remained unmatched. As DNA, the CDR3 is TGTGCCAGCAGTGGACAGGGGGGGAGCAATCAGCCCCAGCATTTT. It encodes CASSGQGGSNQPQHF.

The rearrangement joins TRBV10-3 to TRBJ1-5; no reliable D call. V lost 0 bases and J lost 1, with 7 bases in between. Germline V gene data show CDR1 as ENHRY and CDR2 as SYGVKD. There are 15 residues in the CDR3. CDR3 nucleotide sequence: TGTGCCATCAGTGAGTCCCTACAGAGCAATCAGCCCCAGCATTTT. Translation gives CAISESLQSNQPQHF.

The V and J genes are TRBV5-6 and TRBJ1-6; 7 bases are shared with TRBD1. Trimming at V came to 0 bases and at J to 7 bases, leaving 4 bases not matched to a gene. Germline CDR1 SGHDT, CDR2 YYEEEE. The CDR3 is 15 residues long. The CDR3 coding sequence is TGTGCCAGCAGCTTGGTGACAGGGCTAAATTCACCCCTCCACTTT. Its translation: CASSLVTGLNSPLHF. The full variable domain, in which reference TRBV5-6 and TRBJ1-6 provide the parts outside the CDR3, is DAGVTQSPTHLIKTRGQQVTLRCSPKSGHDTVSWYQQALGQGPQFIFQYYEEEERQRGNFPDRFSGHQFPNYSSELNVNALLLGDSALYLCASSLVTGLNSPLHFGNGTRLTVT.

This clone was found a few times. This chain uses TRBV5-6 with TRBJ2-5, with 7 nucleotides matching TRBD2. Trimming cost V 2 bases and J 1 base; bases outside gene matches: 11. The germline CDR1 and CDR2 sequences are SGHDT and YYEEEE. This CDR3 spans 17 amino acids. CDR3 in DNA: TGTGCCAGCAGCTTTCTCTCTGGCGGGGGTGCCCAAGAGACCCAGTACTTC. Translated: CASSFLSGGGAQETQYF.

The rearrangement joins TRBV19 to TRBJ1-3; D is ambiguous. The CDR3 contains 16 residues. The V end lost 2 bases, the J end lost 0 bases, and 11 bases lay between the germline ends. The V gene's germline CDR1 is LNHDA and CDR2 SQIVND (reference sequence). The CDR3 DNA sequence: TGTGCCAGTAGTATATCGGCGGGGAGCTCTGGAAACACCATATATTTT. Protein: CASSISAGSSGNTIYF. Complete variable domain (other parts from reference TRBV19 and TRBJ1-3): DGGITQSPKYLFRKEGQNVTLSCEQNLNHDAMYWYRQDPGQGLRLIYYSQIVNDFQKGDIAEGYSVSREKKESFPLTVTSAQKNPTAFYLCASSISAGSSGNTIYFGEGSWLTVV.

This clone has only one observation. The rearrangement links TRBV7-2 to TRBJ1-1; the match to TRBD1 covers 7 bases. Losses at the gene ends were 5 bases for V and 5 bases for J; bases not matched to a gene: 11. From germline, CDR1 is SGHTA and CDR2 FQGNSA. The CDR3 has 15 residues. In DNA, the CDR3 is TGTGCCAGCAGCGCCAGACAGGGAGGATGGACTGAAGCTTTCTTT. This encodes CASSARQGGWTEAFF.

There are a few counts of this clone. The chain joins TRBV13 to TRBJ1-2; 11 nucleotides line up with TRBD1. V shed 5 bases, J shed 8 bases, and the junction held 7 bases outside the gene matches. Germline V gene data show CDR1 as PRHDT and CDR2 as FYEKMQ (reference sequence). This CDR3 region has 14 residues. The CDR3 region is CASSQPRTGGGYTF. The CDR3 DNA follows: TGTGCCAGCAGCCAGCCCCGGACAGGGGGCGGCTACACCTTC.

The chain carries TRBV6-1 and TRBJ2-1, with 10 bases that match TRBD2. CDR1 MNHNS and CDR2 SASEGT come from the germline V gene. Losses at the gene ends were 1 base for V and 9 bases for J; bases not matched to a gene: 6. The CDR3 extends over 15 amino acids. The CDR3 protein is CASSEVIAGGSEQFF. The DNA for the CDR3 is TGTGCCAGCAGTGAAGTCATAGCGGGGGGAAGTGAGCAGTTCTTC.

The V call is TRBV25-1, the J call TRBJ2-5, with 9 bases that match TRBD1. This CDR3 spans 17 amino acids. Looked up from germline, CDR1 is MGHDK and CDR2 is SYGVNS. After removal of 4 bases from V and 1 base from J, the junction contained 10 bases not matched to a gene. DNA for the CDR3: TGTGCCAGCAGTGGGACCCCCGGGACAGGGACCCAAGAGACCCAGTACTTC. It encodes CASSGTPGTGTQETQYF.

The chain combines TRBV25-1 with TRBJ2-2; perhaps TRBD2 as D (7 bases). The CDR3 runs to 15 residues. Germline V gene lookup returns CDR1 MGHDK and CDR2 SYGVNS. Trimming removed 1 base from V and 4 bases from J, with 10 bases in between. This chain's CDR3 is CASSELGGPTGELFF. In DNA form, the CDR3 reads TGTGCCAGCAGTGAATTGGGGGGGCCCACCGGGGAGCTGTTTTTT.

The V gene is TRBV4-2, the J gene TRBJ2-3, with TRBD2 matching over 14 bases. Germline CDR1 and CDR2: LGHNA and YNFKEQ. V lost 4 bases and J lost 4; bases outside the gene matches: 10. This CDR3 is built from 18 residues. The CDR3 bases are TGTGCCAGCAGCCCGACTAGCGGGGGGGCCTTAGTCCCAGATACGCAGTATTTT. The encoded protein is CASSPTSGGALVPDTQYF.

With regard to this clone: This sample includes further DNA sequences coding for the same CDR3. The chain joins TRBV5-1 to TRBJ2-3; the match to TRBD2 covers 10 bases. This CDR3 spans 16 amino acids. V trimming: 0 bases; J trimming: 1 base; junction bases outside the gene matches: 2. CDR1 is SGHRS and CDR2 is YFSETQ in the germline V gene. The CDR3 reads CASSLVLAGGTDTQYF. In nucleotides, the CDR3 is TGCGCCAGCAGCTTGGTGCTAGCGGGGGGCACAGATACGCAGTATTTT.

The CDR3 spells CAITGSGGSSYNEQFF. CDR3 sequence (DNA): TGTGCCATCACGGGTAGCGGGGGAAGCTCCTACAATGAGCAGTTCTTC. The chain combines TRBV10-3 with TRBJ2-1; 9 bases are a match to TRBD2. The CDR3 runs to 16 residues. Trimming at V came to 7 bases and at J to 0 bases, leaving 7 bases not matched to a gene. From germline, CDR1 is ENHRY and CDR2 SYGVKD.

This rearrangement joins TRBV7-2 to TRBJ2-7, with 10 bases aligning to TRBD1. This CDR3 contains 13 residues. Germline V gene sequence: CDR1 SGHTA, CDR2 FQGNSA. The junction had 1 base not matched to a gene; V was cut back by 5 bases and J by 3 bases. In DNA, the CDR3 is TGTGCCAGCAGCCGGGACAGGGGCTACGAGCAGTACTTC. This codes for CASSRDRGYEQYF.

CDR3 bases: TGCGCCAGCAGCACCGATCTAACCGTTGGCACCGGGGAGCTGTTTTTT. Translating gives CASSTDLTVGTGELFF. This chain joins TRBV5-1 and TRBJ2-2; the D is unclear. Germline assignment: CDR1 SGHRS and CDR2 YFSETQ. Trimming took 4 bases from V and 4 from J, leaving 17 bases between them. The CDR3 loop spans 16 amino acids.

The chain employs TRBV2 and TRBJ2-1, with TRBD2 identical over 7 bases. Per the germline V gene, CDR1 is SNHLY and CDR2 is FYNNEI. The CDR3 contains 19 residues. J was trimmed by 12 bases and V by 4 bases; bases with no gene match: 27. The DNA for the CDR3 is TGTGCCAGCAGTGTACGCCCTTCGGGGACGGGGGGTCGTGGGGTTCGGCAGTTCTTC. Translating it yields CASSVRPSGTGGRGVRQFF.

The rearrangement links TRBV19 to TRBJ2-5; D call uncertain. Per germline, CDR1 LNHDA and CDR2 SQIVND (reference sequence). The CDR3 has 13 amino acids. The V and J ends lost 0 bases and 0 bases respectively, with 2 bases between them. The CDR3 region has the DNA TGTGCCAGTAGTATAGACAACCAAGAGACCCAGTACTTC. This encodes CASSIDNQETQYF.

The chain is built from TRBV15 and TRBJ2-1, with 8 bases lining up with TRBD1. CDR3 length: 16 amino acids. Germline CDR1 and CDR2: LNHNV and YYDKDF (reference sequence). With 2 bases clipped from V and 4 bases from J, the junction kept 7 bases outside the gene matches. The CDR3 is CATSRPPRTGYNEQFF. The DNA of the CDR3 is TGTGCCACCAGCAGACCCCCTCGGACAGGGTACAATGAGCAGTTCTTC.

CDR3 sequence: CASSQDLRELYEQYF. The CDR3 DNA reads as TGTGCCAGCAGCCAAGATTTGCGGGAGCTCTACGAGCAGTACTTC. The rearrangement uses TRBV4-2 and TRBJ2-7, with 7 bases lining up with TRBD2. V shed 0 bases, J shed 3 bases, and the junction held 5 bases outside the gene matches. CDR1 and CDR2 from the germline V gene are LGHNA and YNFKEQ. This CDR3 contains 15 residues.

This clone turned up a few times. V gene TRBV6-5 combines with J gene TRBJ2-5; possibly TRBD1 for D (5 bases). Germline V gene lookup returns CDR1 MNHEY and CDR2 SVGAGI. The CDR3 runs to 15 residues. V shed 1 base and J shed 1 base, with 10 bases lying between them. The CDR3 nucleotides are TGTGCCAGCAGTTACTTGCCTACAGGCCAAGAGACCCAGTACTTC. Its protein product is CASSYLPTGQETQYF.

The chain uses TRBV6-1 and TRBJ1-6, with 7 bases aligning to TRBD1. Germline loops: CDR1 MNHNS, CDR2 SASEGT. V dropped 0 bases and J dropped 1; count of bases not matched to a gene: 3. The CDR3 covers 17 residues. CDR3 amino acids: CASSEATGRSYNSPLHF. The CDR3 DNA sequence: TGTGCCAGCAGTGAAGCGACAGGGAGGTCCTATAATTCACCCCTCCACTTT.

The V call is TRBV4-1, the J call TRBJ1-4; 9 bases align to TRBD1. With V trimmed by 2 bases and J by 5 bases, 3 bases remained unmatched. In germline, CDR1 is MGHRA, CDR2 YSYEKL. The CDR3 totals 15 residues. The CDR3 DNA reads TGCGCCAGCAGCCAACACGGGACAGGGAATGAAAAACTGTTTTTT. It translates to CASSQHGTGNEKLFF.